This T cell receptor (beta chain) was found in a study of regulatory T cells in long-lasting Graves disease. V gave up 6 bases and J gave up 1 base, with 13 bases separating them. From germline, CDR1 is LNHDA and CDR2 SQIVND (reference sequence). This CDR3 has 15 amino acids. Libraries of TCR beta came from iRepertoire HTBI primers plus Arm-PCR of CDR3 regions. TCRdb called the multiplex PCR reads again in MiXCR, with one record for every CDR3 protein. The table has some 330,000 distinct CDR3 sequences, less than 30% seen once. Notes on the study in general: Persistent Graves' patients showed a TCR diversity that was lower than that of newly diagnosed ones. There was favoring of TRBV28, TRBJ1-2 and TRBJ2-5 in persistent disease.

On this clonotype: Its specificity is not known.

The time point: persistent/refractory GD, antithyroid drugs over 5 years with positive TRAb. PBMC-derived RNA was used for the TCR library. A peripheral blood sample, approximately 10 milliliters in volume, was drawn into EDTA tubes. The source material was peripheral blood mononuclear cells (PBMCs), sampled when the disease was refractory, from a patient treated with antithyroid drugs. The sequence was obtained from a woman between 40 and 55 years old with Graves disease. The chain joins TRBV19 to TRBJ1-5; unclear D gene. The DNA for the CDR3 is TGTGCCAGTAGGATCTGGATTGTAAGCAATCAGCCCCAGCATTTT. It yields the protein CASRIWIVSNQPQHF.